The TCR beta chain under discussion was sequenced for a study of T cells in Graves' hyperthyroidism and ophthalmopathy. V dropped 0 bases and J dropped 6 bases, with 17 bases sitting between them. Germline-derived CDR1 and CDR2 are LGHDT and YNNKEL (reference sequence). CDR3 length: 16 residues. This clonotype was counted at least ten times. Amplification of TCR beta CDR3 regions was performed using RNA transcripts as template. HTBI primers were employed in a first-round RT-PCR of the TCR CDR3. One entry per CDR3 protein, called by TCRdb with MiXCR from the multiplex PCR reads. The sample lists about 590,000 distinct CDR3 sequences, 15% to 19% occurring once. Researchers defined stable Graves' hyperthyroidism as no ophthalmopathy progression within 18 months.

The chain combines TRBV3-1 with TRBJ1-1, with a possible D match to TRBD1 (5 bases). The origin of this receptor is a woman aged 25-40 years with Graves' hyperthyroidism. The sample was blood. This CDR3 reads CASSQDPARVGAEAFF. DNA for the CDR3: TGTGCCAGCAGCCAAGACCCAGCCCGGGTGGGGGCTGAAGCTTTCTTT.